What follows describes a single T cell receptor (beta chain). Germline and junction disagree at one end, which may indicate a read error. TCRdb reassembled clones from the PCR reads with MiXCR. The sample records 70,000 or so clones, 12% to 15% being singletons. These data originate in a study of metastatic and nonmetastatic thyroid tumors. Study background: Comparative analysis of repertoires was undertaken across blood and tumor or nodule tissue obtained from malignant and benign thyroid patients.

The length of the CDR3 is 14 residues. The germline gives CDR1 SNHLY, CDR2 FYNNEI. Thyroid surgery was performed in patients who had received no treatment beforehand. The genes are TRBV2 and TRBJ2-5; 8 bases are shared with TRBD2. Sequencing was carried out using blood. The clonotype was recovered from a male donor with papillary thyroid cancer or a benign thyroid nodule (not recorded which). Some clones in this sample may be carry-over from other donors' samples. The CDR3 nucleotides are TGTTCCAGCACGGGAGCGGGGGCAAAAGAGACCCAGTACTTC. This codes for CSSTGAGAKETQYF.